This TCR beta chain was captured in a study of radiotherapy plus CTLA-4 blockade in lung cancer. Whole-study results and caveats: In blood, after radiotherapy plus ipilimumab, tumor-derived TCR clones expanded. Together with interferon-beta, which increased in serum after radiation, early dynamic changes in blood T cell clones were reportedly the best predictors of response.

In chemo-refractory metastatic non-small-cell lung cancer, patients got ipilimumab CTLA-4 blockade together with focal radiation. With 8 bases clipped from V and 6 bases from J, the junction kept 6 bases outside the gene matches. Germline loops: CDR1 ENHRY, CDR2 SYGVKD. The CDR3 is made up of 13 amino acids. Profiling relied on immunoSEQ multiplex PCR, and the TCRdb table lists in-frame clones only, not all of them. The table records 43,000 or so clones, approximately 62% of them present only once. Sample share makes this clone medium-sized. The antigen is not known. The chain combines TRBV10-3 with TRBJ1-2; 10 bases fit TRBD1. The specimen comprised peripheral blood, sampled from a patient treated with radiotherapy plus ipilimumab. The sequence derives from a human donor with non-small cell lung cancer who had a partial response to radiotherapy plus ipilimumab. CDR3 sequence reads: CAIQGQGSDGYTF. The CDR3 DNA sequence: TGTGCCATCCAGGGACAGGGGTCGGATGGCTACACCTTC.